This TCR beta chain was profiled in a study of blood T cell repertoires in COVID-19. Study information: Both acute and convalescent COVID-19 samples were obtained from the United States, Italy and Spain. PBMCs, B-cell-depleted T cells, or T cells were the source of the cDNA or gDNA that made up the material.

Seattle's cohort entered during active infection and was followed longitudinally. Per the study methods: Reference gene primer amplification in the assay estimated nucleated cell counts. Clones were sequenced by immunoSEQ multiplex PCR, and TCRdb holds only the in-frame ones, with some missing. That table supplies the V and J calls and clone size; D and trimming were determined from the DNA. Of 150,000 to 200,000 clones detected, 85% to 90% appear once; the ten largest clones hold about 12%. CDR3 size: 13 residues. The germline gives CDR1 MNHNY, CDR2 SVGAGI (reference sequence). The ends lost 8 bases at V and 1 base at J; junction bases unmatched: 5. Only a few counts were recorded for this clone.

Sequencing was performed on peripheral blood. The source is a woman in her seventies with COVID-19, enrolled during active disease. This chain links TRBV6-6 with TRBJ2-7, with TRBD2 identical over 7 bases. The CDR3 region has the DNA TGTGCCAGCGGGAGGGCGACGTCCTACGAGCAGTACTTC. This sequence encodes CASGRATSYEQYF.